The 23 T cell receptor beta chains below were found in one sample sequenced in a study of blood T cell repertoires in COVID-19. The data were produced by immunoSEQ multiplex PCR, yet TCRdb's version contains in-frame clones alone and is incomplete. The data show some 14,000 clones, around nine tenths seen once. Sequencing was done on a sample of peripheral blood. These receptors came from a human donor in a cohort sampled during active COVID-19.

This clone was seen a single time. V usage is TRBV2 and J usage is TRBJ1-1; no firm D call. CDR3 length: 13 amino acids. Per germline, CDR1 SNHLY and CDR2 FYNNEI. Trimming cost V 3 bases and J 11 bases, with 16 bases left between them. The CDR3 here is CASSDPPLEVAFF. The CDR3 coding sequence is TGTGCCAGCAGTGACCCACCCCTGGAGGTGGCTTTCTTT.

Remarks on this clone: A read error may account for a junction end that differs from germline. The chain is built from TRBV15 and TRBJ2-3; possibly TRBD2 for D (5 bases). The CDR3 loop spans 15 amino acids. The germline V gene has CDR1 LNHNV and CDR2 YYDKDF (reference sequence). The CDR3 is CATSGDYRGTDTQYF. The CDR3 coding sequence is TGTGCCACCAGCGGAGACTATCGGGGCACAGATACGCAGTATTTT. Full variable domain (remainder filled in from reference TRBV15 and TRBJ2-3): DAMVIQNPRYQVTQFGKPVTLSCSQTLNHNVMYWYQQKSSQAPKLLFHYYDKDFNNEADTPDNFQSRRPNTSFCFLDIRSPGLGDTAMYLCATSGDYRGTDTQYFGPGTRLTVL.

The rearrangement joins TRBV27 to TRBJ1-4, with D unresolved. V was trimmed by 6 bases and J by 5 bases, leaving 7 bases between them. The germline V gene has CDR1 MNHEY and CDR2 SMNVEV (reference sequence). This CDR3 is built from 12 residues. The CDR3 loop is CASSRPNEKLFF. CDR3 sequence (DNA): TGTGCCAGCAGCCGTCCGAATGAAAAACTGTTTTTT.

V is TRBV7-9 and J is TRBJ1-1; a possible D gene is TRBD1 (6 bases). With 4 bases removed from V and 6 bases from J, the gap between germline ends came to 12 bases. The CDR3 length is 13 residues. Germline CDR1 and CDR2: SEHNR and FQNEAQ (reference sequence). This CDR3 reads CASSYTGYAEAFF. The CDR3, as DNA: TGTGCCAGCAGCTACACAGGGTACGCTGAAGCTTTCTTT.

The chain has TRBV3-1 (or the pseudogene TRBV3-2) and TRBJ2-7, with 9 bases that match TRBD1. The germline V gene encodes CDR1 LGHDT and CDR2 YNNKEL (reference sequence). Trimming at V came to 4 bases and at J to 3 bases, leaving 4 bases not matched to a gene. CDR3 size: 14 residues. CDR3 region: CASSPRDRVYEQYF. The CDR3 coding sequence is TGTGCCAGCAGCCCCCGGGACAGGGTCTACGAGCAGTACTTC.

In this sample, this clone turned up a few times. V is TRBV7-7 and J is TRBJ2-1, with D unclear. The CDR3 extends over 15 amino acids. The V end lost 1 base, the J end lost 6 bases, and 13 bases lay between the germline ends. From germline, CDR1 is SSHAT and CDR2 FNYEAQ (reference sequence). CDR3 sequence (DNA): TGTGCCAGCAGCTTAGGCAATGGCAGGTTCAATGAGCAGTTCTTC. It specifies CASSLGNGRFNEQFF. Full variable domain (missing parts from reference TRBV7-7 and TRBJ2-1): GAGVSQSPRYKVTKRGQDVTLRCDPISSHATLYWYQQALGQGPEFLTYFNYEAQPDKSGLPSDRFSAERPEGSISTLTIQRTEQRDSAMYRCASSLGNGRFNEQFFGPGTRLTVL.

This CDR3 reads CASSVVGTEDNEQFF. The CDR3 coding sequence is TGTGCCAGCAGCGTAGTGGGGACAGAAGACAATGAGCAGTTCTTC. The chain links TRBV9 to TRBJ2-1; the match to TRBD1 covers 7 bases. Trimming took 0 bases from V and 5 from J; bases not matched to a gene: 5. The CDR3 is 15 amino acids. Germline values: CDR1 SGDLS, CDR2 YYNGEE.

This clone was seen a single time. This chain links TRBV11-2 with TRBJ2-1; 7 nucleotides agree with TRBD1. From germline, CDR1 is SGHAT and CDR2 FQNNGV. The V segment lost 0 bases and the J segment 2 bases; nucleotides outside the gene matches: 4. The CDR3 runs 16 residues. CDR3 protein: CASSLEPGGTYNEQFF. CDR3 bases: TGTGCCAGCAGCTTAGAGCCAGGGGGAACCTACAATGAGCAGTTCTTC.

CDR3 sequence reads: CASSFRPGRGADTQYF. CDR3 in DNA: TGTGCCAGCAGCTTCCGTCCTGGCAGGGGAGCAGATACGCAGTATTTT. The chain couples TRBV7-2 to TRBJ2-3; D is possibly TRBD1 (6 bases). The CDR3 is 16 residues long. Deletions cut 3 bases from V and 4 bases from J, with 17 bases between. Per the germline V gene, CDR1 is SGHTA and CDR2 is FQGNSA.

The rearrangement links TRBV6-6 to TRBJ2-5; a weak D match, TRBD2 (6 bases). This CDR3 comprises 15 residues. Germline-derived CDR1 and CDR2 are MNHNY and SVGAGI (reference sequence). V dropped 0 bases and J dropped 2 bases, with 10 bases sitting between them. In DNA form, the CDR3 reads TGTGCCAGCAGTTACTCCCTAGCGAATCAAGAGACCCAGTACTTC. It is translated as CASSYSLANQETQYF.

The chain uses TRBV19 and TRBJ1-3; 7 bases match TRBD1. Germline CDR1 is LNHDA and CDR2 is SQIVND (reference sequence). There are 16 residues in the CDR3. With 8 bases clipped from V and 3 bases from J, the junction kept 13 bases outside the gene matches. For the CDR3, the DNA is TGTGCCAGTGGCCACAGGGGCGAGATCCTTGGAAACACCATATATTTT. It yields the protein CASGHRGEILGNTIYF.

The chain links TRBV5-1 to TRBJ1-1; D is possibly TRBD1 (6 bases). V lost 7 bases, J lost 1 base, and 17 bases lay in between. The CDR3 length is 15 residues. Germline V gene lookup returns CDR1 SGHRS and CDR2 YFSETQ. CDR3: CASFPLGGQNTEAFF. In DNA form, the CDR3 reads TGCGCCAGCTTCCCCCTTGGGGGACAGAACACTGAAGCTTTCTTT.

The chain combines TRBV9 with TRBJ2-1; 8 positions agree with TRBD2. This CDR3 is 15 amino acids long. From germline, CDR1 is SGDLS and CDR2 YYNGEE. Trimming at V came to 7 bases and at J to 7 bases, leaving 13 bases not matched to a gene. The DNA for the CDR3 is TGTGCCAGCGGGGGGAGCGGGAGAATGGGGAATGAGCAGTTCTTC. Residues: CASGGSGRMGNEQFF. Drawing the rest from reference TRBV9 and TRBJ2-1, the complete variable domain is DSGVTQTPKHLITATGQRVTLRCSPRSGDLSVYWYQQSLDQGLQFLIQYYNGEERAKGNILERFSAQQFPDLHSELNLSSLELGDSALYFCASGGSGRMGNEQFFGPGTRLTVL.

The J gene is TRBJ2-7, the V gene TRBV7-2, with 9 bases matching TRBD1. The CDR3 extends over 14 amino acids. The V and J ends lost 5 bases and 6 bases, in that order; junction bases with no gene match: 8. Germline values: CDR1 SGHTA, CDR2 FQGNSA. CDR3 nucleotides: TGTGCCAGCAGCCCTACCGGGACAGGGTTCGAGCAGTACTTC. Translation gives CASSPTGTGFEQYF. The complete variable domain, with remaining parts taken from reference TRBV7-2 and TRBJ2-7, reads GAGVSQSPSNKVTEKGKDVELRCDPISGHTALYWYRQSLGQGLEFLIYFQGNSAPDKSGLPSDRFSAERTGGSVSTLTIQRTQQEDSAVYLCASSPTGTGFEQYFGPGTRLTVT.

CDR3 sequence reads: CASSQPNTGELFF. Here the CDR3 DNA reads TGTGCCAGCAGCCAACCAAACACCGGGGAGCTGTTTTTT. The chain recombines TRBV3-1 (or the pseudogene TRBV3-2) with TRBJ2-2; D call uncertain. Germline V CDR1 and CDR2: LGHDT, YNNKEL (reference sequence). V was cut by 2 bases and J by 2 bases, with 3 bases left in between. This CDR3 has 13 amino acids.

In DNA form, the CDR3 reads TGTGCCAGCAGTGGTCGAACTAGCGGGGCTGGGGCCGAGCAGTACTTC. It encodes CASSGRTSGAGAEQYF. This chain connects TRBV2 to TRBJ2-7; TRBD2 aligns across 10 bases. V trimming: 4 bases; J trimming: 6 bases; junction bases outside the gene matches: 12. This CDR3 spans 16 amino acids. The germline gives CDR1 SNHLY, CDR2 FYNNEI.

The J gene is TRBJ1-1, the V gene TRBV7-9; tentative D call: TRBD1 (5 bases). The CDR3 extends over 12 amino acids. Germline V gives CDR1 SEHNR, CDR2 FQNEAQ (reference sequence). The ends were cut back, 9 bases at V and 8 bases at J, with 16 bases in the middle. CDR3 DNA: TGTGCCAGTCCGGCGGCCAGGGCAGAAGCTTTCTTT. Translation gives CASPAARAEAFF.

J is TRBJ1-1 and V is TRBV4-1; 8 bases are a match to TRBD1. With 5 bases clipped from V and 1 base from J, the junction kept 6 bases outside the gene matches. The germline CDR1 and CDR2 sequences are MGHRA and YSYEKL. The CDR3 spans 15 residues. CDR3 loop: CASSARQGTNTEAFF. The CDR3 region has the DNA TGCGCCAGCAGCGCCCGACAGGGGACGAACACTGAAGCTTTCTTT.

The rearrangement uses TRBV27 and TRBJ2-2; the match to TRBD1 covers 10 bases. CDR1 is MNHEY, CDR2 SMNVEV, per germline (reference sequence). The junction had 5 bases not matched to a gene; V was cut back by 6 bases and J by 7 bases. This CDR3 comprises 14 residues. The CDR3 nucleotides are TGTGCCAGCAGGGAGACAGGGGGCCTCGGGGAGCTGTTTTTT. It translates to CASRETGGLGELFF.

CDR3 sequence: CASSLASGREGELFF. In DNA, the CDR3 is TGTGCCAGCAGCTTGGCTAGCGGGAGAGAAGGGGAGCTGTTTTTT. The rearrangement links TRBV11-1 to TRBJ2-2; 10 bases agree with TRBD2. The germline gives CDR1 SGHAT, CDR2 FQDESV (reference sequence). The V and J ends lost 3 bases and 8 bases, in that order; junction bases with no gene match: 6. CDR3 length: 15 residues.

Turning to this clone: A junction boundary mismatches the germline segment, possibly from a read error. The chain employs TRBV5-4 and TRBJ2-2; TRBD1 matches 8 bases. This CDR3 is built from 14 residues. Germline V lookup: CDR1 SGHNT, CDR2 YYREEE (reference sequence). CDR3 region: CASSRQGNPGELFF. Here the CDR3 DNA reads TGTGCCAGCAGCCGACAGGGGAACCCCGGGGAGCTGTTTTTT.

The table lists this clone with a count of one. CDR3 region: CASSQDRSGVWAEQFF. Written as DNA, the CDR3 is TGCGCCAGCAGCCAAGATCGAAGCGGGGTTTGGGCCGAGCAGTTCTTC. J is TRBJ2-1 and V is TRBV4-1, with 7 bases that match TRBD2. The V segment lost 0 bases and the J segment 10 bases; nucleotides outside the gene matches: 12. CDR3 length equals 16 residues. The germline V gene encodes CDR1 MGHRA and CDR2 YSYEKL.

The chain recombines TRBV10-3 with TRBJ2-5; 7 bases align to TRBD1. Trimming took 5 bases from V and 4 from J; bases not matched to a gene: 10. The CDR3 loop spans 15 amino acids. From germline, CDR1 is ENHRY and CDR2 SYGVKD. CDR3 in DNA: TGTGCCATCAGTACAGGGGCGGTCGGTCGAGAGACCCAGTACTTC. This codes for CAISTGAVGRETQYF.